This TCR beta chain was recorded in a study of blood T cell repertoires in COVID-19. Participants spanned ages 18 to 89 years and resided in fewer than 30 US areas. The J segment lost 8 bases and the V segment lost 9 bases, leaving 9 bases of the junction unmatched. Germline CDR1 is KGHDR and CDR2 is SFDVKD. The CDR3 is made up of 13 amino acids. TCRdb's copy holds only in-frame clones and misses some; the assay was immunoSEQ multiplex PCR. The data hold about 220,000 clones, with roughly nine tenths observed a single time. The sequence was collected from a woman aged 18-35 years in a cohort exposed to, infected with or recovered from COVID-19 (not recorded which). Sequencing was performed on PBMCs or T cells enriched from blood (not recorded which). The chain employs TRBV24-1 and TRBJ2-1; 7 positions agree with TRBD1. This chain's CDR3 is CATGEGADYEQFF. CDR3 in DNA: TGTGCCACCGGCGAGGGGGCCGACTATGAGCAGTTCTTC.